These T cell receptor beta chains were read from a single sample in a study of T cell repertoires in cytomegalovirus infection. Via MiXCR, TCRdb re-called the reads, giving one row per CDR3 protein. The sample lists roughly 500,000 distinct CDR3 sequences; about 11% were seen once. Sequenced input: PBMCs. The receptors shown here come from a human donor in good health (CMV status not recorded). Some clones in this sample may be carry-over from other donors' samples. The CDR3 runs from the conserved cysteine through the conserved F or W. Each record gives: J gene, V gene, D gene, clone size, CDR3 protein, CDR3 DNA. The D gene is left open where the match is weak. Clone size is given for some rows only: seen once, a few or many times, or a class if the clone is expanded.

J: TRBJ2-1
V: TRBV15
D: .
size: few
CDR3: CATSRGVPEDEQFF
DNA: TGTGCCACCAGCAGAGGGGTCCCCGAGGATGAGCAGTTCTTC

J: TRBJ2-2
V: TRBV28
D: TRBD2
size: many
CDR3: CASSFAGGGSGELFF
DNA: TGTGCCAGCAGTTTTGCGGGAGGAGGCTCTGGGGAGCTGTTTTTT

J: TRBJ2-4
V: TRBV20-1
D: TRBD2
size: many
CDR3: CSAPGLAGLAKNIQYF
DNA: TGCAGTGCCCCGGGACTAGCGGGACTAGCCAAAAACATTCAGTACTTC

J: TRBJ2-3
V: TRBV15
D: .
size: few
CDR3: CATSRVKVGHLLTSTDTQYF
DNA: TGTGCCACCAGCAGAGTGAAGGTGGGACACTTACTCACTAGCACAGATACGCAGTATTTT

J: TRBJ2-7
V: TRBV9
D: .
size: few
CDR3: CASSVEVGATYEQYF
DNA: TGTGCCAGCAGCGTAGAGGTCGGGGCGACCTACGAGCAGTACTTC

J: TRBJ2-1
V: TRBV18
D: .
size: .
CDR3: CASSPPPFSSYNEQFF
DNA: TGTGCCAGCTCACCACCCCCCTTCAGCTCCTACAATGAGCAGTTCTTC

J: TRBJ1-4
V: TRBV2
D: .
size: few
CDR3: CASRTGTAGEKLFF
DNA: TGTGCCAGCAGGACCGGGACGGCCGGGGAAAAACTGTTTTTT

J: TRBJ2-7
V: TRBV24-1
D: .
size: few
CDR3: CATSVAGSTYEQYF
DNA: TGTGCCACCAGTGTAGCCGGGAGTACCTACGAGCAGTACTTC

J: TRBJ1-1
V: TRBV27
D: .
size: many
CDR3: CASRKNTEAFF
DNA: TGTGCCAGCAGGAAGAACACTGAAGCTTTCTTT

J: TRBJ1-4
V: TRBV19
D: .
size: many
CDR3: CASSIQGRKEKLFF
DNA: TGTGCCAGTTCGATACAGGGAAGGAAAGAAAAACTGTTTTTT

J: TRBJ2-3
V: TRBV24-1
D: TRBD2
size: once
CDR3: CATSVGGGTDTQYF
DNA: TGTGCCACCAGTGTGGGGGGGGGCACAGATACGCAGTATTTT

J: TRBJ2-3
V: TRBV7-8
D: .
size: many
CDR3: CASSLARGDTQYF
DNA: TGTGCCAGCAGCTTAGCGCGGGGAGATACGCAGTATTTT

J: TRBJ2-1
V: TRBV4-2
D: TRBD2
size: .
CDR3: CASSQGTSGGDYNEQFF
DNA: TGTGCCAGCAGCCAAGGGACTAGCGGGGGGGATTACAATGAGCAGTTCTTC

J: TRBJ2-1
V: TRBV2
D: .
size: many
CDR3: CASRLGRPNEQFF
DNA: TGTGCCAGCAGATTAGGGAGGCCCAATGAGCAGTTCTTC

J: TRBJ2-2
V: TRBV11-1
D: .
size: many
CDR3: CASSWGRGGMNTGELFF
DNA: TGTGCCAGCAGCTGGGGTCGTGGAGGGATGAACACCGGGGAGCTGTTTTTT

J: TRBJ2-7
V: TRBV20-1
D: TRBD1
size: .
CDR3: CSARPRQGMLDEQYF
DNA: TGCAGTGCTCGCCCGAGACAGGGGATGTTAGACGAGCAGTACTTC

J: TRBJ2-1
V: TRBV10-3
D: .
size: many
CDR3: CASRETTDNEQFF
DNA: TGTGCCTCACGCGAGACCACAGACAATGAGCAGTTCTTC

J: TRBJ2-4
V: TRBV9
D: .
size: .
CDR3: CASSVEAGTNIQYF
DNA: TGTGCCAGCAGCGTAGAGGCGGGGACGAACATTCAGTACTTC

J: TRBJ2-7
V: TRBV27
D: TRBD1
size: .
CDR3: CASSFRRGQGGYEQYF
DNA: TGTGCCAGCAGTTTCAGGCGGGGACAGGGGGGCTACGAGCAGTACTTC

J: TRBJ2-1
V: TRBV6-1
D: .
size: .
CDR3: CASGNGWESYNEQFF
DNA: TGTGCCAGCGGAAACGGTTGGGAATCCTACAATGAGCAGTTCTTC

J: TRBJ2-7
V: TRBV2
D: TRBD1
size: many
CDR3: CASSREGTGAYEQYF
DNA: TGTGCCAGCAGCCGAGAAGGGACAGGGGCCTACGAGCAGTACTTC

J: TRBJ2-1
V: TRBV12-5
D: .
size: many
CDR3: CASGLPPGQGSYNEQFF
DNA: TGTGCTAGTGGTTTGCCCCCGGGGCAGGGGTCCTACAATGAGCAGTTCTTC

J: TRBJ2-3
V: TRBV7-8
D: TRBD2
size: many
CDR3: CASSGREGRDTDTQYF
DNA: TGTGCCAGCAGCGGACGGGAGGGCCGGGACACAGATACGCAGTATTTT

J: TRBJ1-1
V: TRBV19
D: .
size: many
CDR3: CASNPGPRNTEAFF
DNA: TGTGCCAGTAACCCTGGGCCAAGGAACACTGAAGCTTTCTTT

J: TRBJ1-2
V: TRBV19
D: .
size: many
CDR3: CASSMPSGVHYGYTF
DNA: TGTGCCAGTAGTATGCCGAGCGGAGTGCACTATGGCTACACCTTC

J: TRBJ2-3
V: TRBV28
D: TRBD1
size: many
CDR3: CASRRQGRTDTQYF
DNA: TGTGCCAGCAGAAGACAGGGTAGGACAGATACGCAGTATTTT

J: TRBJ2-5
V: TRBV20-1
D: TRBD2
size: many
CDR3: CSARGKRRGEGETQYF
DNA: TGCAGTGCTAGGGGGAAAAGGAGAGGGGAGGGAGAGACCCAGTACTTC

J: TRBJ2-7
V: TRBV28
D: .
size: many
CDR3: CASRPQGTYEQYF
DNA: TGTGCCAGCAGGCCCCAGGGGACCTACGAGCAGTACTTC

J: TRBJ1-1
V: TRBV19
D: .
size: .
CDR3: CASTKWDVGRNRNTEAFF
DNA: TGTGCCAGTACTAAATGGGACGTCGGGAGAAATAGAAACACTGAAGCTTTCTTT

J: TRBJ2-5
V: TRBV19
D: TRBD2
size: .
CDR3: CASSIDSSGSSETQYF
DNA: TGTGCCAGTAGTATAGATTCTAGCGGGAGTTCTGAGACCCAGTACTTC

J: TRBJ1-4
V: TRBV4-1
D: .
size: few
CDR3: CASSQVPGEKLFF
DNA: TGCGCCAGCAGCCAAGTTCCCGGGGAAAAACTGTTTTTT

J: TRBJ1-1
V: TRBV11-1
D: .
size: once
CDR3: CASSFPEGNTEAFF
DNA: TGTGCCAGCAGCTTCCCCGAGGGAAACACTGAAGCTTTCTTT

J: TRBJ1-4
V: TRBV11-2
D: .
size: many
CDR3: CASSLEGGRDEKLFF
DNA: TGTGCCAGCAGCTTAGAAGGAGGGCGAGATGAAAAACTGTTTTTT

J: TRBJ1-1
V: TRBV24-1
D: .
size: many
CDR3: CATSDWADTEAFF
DNA: TGTGCCACCAGTGATTGGGCGGACACTGAAGCTTTCTTT